The subject of this entry is one TCR beta chain. Its antigen is not identified. TCRdb called the reads again in MiXCR, with one record for every CDR3 protein. The table has 50,000 to 55,000 distinct CDR3 sequences, around 18% seen once; the top ten hold around a quarter. The data belong to a study of T cell repertoires in cytomegalovirus infection. For the study at large: CMV epitopes that were recently identified and HLA-C-restricted were used alongside well-studied HLA-B-restricted ones. Evidence of both CMV infection and a matching HLA type came from public TCR beta signatures.

Deletions cut 3 bases from V and 12 bases from J, with 15 bases between. This CDR3 is built from 13 residues. The receptor comes from a human donor in good health (CMV status not recorded). Some clones in this sample may be carry-over from other donors' samples. The specimen was CD8+ T cells from cultured PBMCs, collected from culture after CMV antigen stimulation. This chain links TRBV12-3 or TRBV12-4 with TRBJ1-5; no clear D gene. Here the CDR3 reads CASSFQDRKGQHF. Here the CDR3 DNA reads TGTGCCAGCAGTTTCCAGGATAGGAAGGGCCAGCATTTT.